The entry below gives a single T cell receptor (beta chain) sequence along with its context. The antigen is undetermined. This entry is derived from a study of T cell responses to AZD1222 COVID-19 vaccine. Sequencing was performed with immunoSEQ multiplex PCR; in TCRdb, only in-frame clones are kept and a portion is missing. This sample has about 200,000 clones; roughly 92% occur once, and the top ten carry 1% to 1.5%. CDR3 length: 12 amino acids. Trimming took off 6 bases at V and 0 bases at J, with 6 bases between the two ends. Germline CDR1 SNHLY, CDR2 FYNNEI. Study results and caveats: Elevations in Spike-specific TCR breadth and depth followed administration of two AZD1222 doses.

The receptor comes from an adult in good health. The J gene is TRBJ2-7, the V gene TRBV2; D not resolved. The material sequenced was peripheral blood, taken on day 0 of AZD1222 vaccination. The CDR3 DNA sequence: TGTGCCAGCAGACGGGTCTCCTACGAGCAGTACTTC. This encodes CASRRVSYEQYF.